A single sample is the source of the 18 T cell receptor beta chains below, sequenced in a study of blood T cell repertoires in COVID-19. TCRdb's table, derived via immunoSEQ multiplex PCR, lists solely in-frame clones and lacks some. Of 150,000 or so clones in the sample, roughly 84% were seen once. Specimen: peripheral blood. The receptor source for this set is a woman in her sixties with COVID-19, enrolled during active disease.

The CDR3 sequence is CASSLQGSSNEKLFF. DNA of the CDR3: TGCGCCAGCAGCTTACAGGGCTCCTCTAATGAAAAACTGTTTTTT. V gene TRBV5-1 combines with J gene TRBJ1-4, with a possible D match to TRBD1 (6 bases). This CDR3 comprises 15 residues. Looked up from germline, CDR1 is SGHRS and CDR2 is YFSETQ. V was shortened by 2 bases and J by 3 bases, with 11 bases between the two germline ends.

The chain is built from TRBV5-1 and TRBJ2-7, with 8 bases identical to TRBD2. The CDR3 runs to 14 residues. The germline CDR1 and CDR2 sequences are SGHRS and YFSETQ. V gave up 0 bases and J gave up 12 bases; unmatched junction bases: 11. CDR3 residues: CASSLGTAGDQRYF. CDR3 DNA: TGCGCCAGCAGCTTGGGGACAGCGGGAGACCAGCGGTACTTC.

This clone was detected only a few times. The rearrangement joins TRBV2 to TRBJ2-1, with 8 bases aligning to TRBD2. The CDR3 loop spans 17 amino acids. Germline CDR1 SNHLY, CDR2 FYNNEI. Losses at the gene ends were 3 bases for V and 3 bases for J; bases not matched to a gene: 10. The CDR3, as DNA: TGTGCCAGCAGTGAGACTTTAGCGGGGCGTTTCTACAATGAGCAGTTCTTC. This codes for CASSETLAGRFYNEQFF.

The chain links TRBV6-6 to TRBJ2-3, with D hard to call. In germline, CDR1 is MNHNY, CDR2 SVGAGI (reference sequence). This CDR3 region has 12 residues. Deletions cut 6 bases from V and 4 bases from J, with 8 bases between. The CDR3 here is CASSFGSDTQYF. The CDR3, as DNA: TGTGCCAGCAGCTTCGGGTCAGATACGCAGTATTTT.

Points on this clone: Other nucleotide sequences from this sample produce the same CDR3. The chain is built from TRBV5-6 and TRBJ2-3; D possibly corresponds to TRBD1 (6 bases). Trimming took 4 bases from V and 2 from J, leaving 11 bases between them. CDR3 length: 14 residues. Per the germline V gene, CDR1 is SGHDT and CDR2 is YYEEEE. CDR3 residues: CASSLDRSTDTQYF. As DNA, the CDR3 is TGTGCCAGCAGCCTGGACAGATCCACAGATACGCAGTATTTT.

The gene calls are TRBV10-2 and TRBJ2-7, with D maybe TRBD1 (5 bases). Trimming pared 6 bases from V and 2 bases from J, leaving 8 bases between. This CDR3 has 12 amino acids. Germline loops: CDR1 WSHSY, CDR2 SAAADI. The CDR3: CASRATAYEQYV. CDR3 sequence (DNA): TGCGCCAGCAGGGCGACAGCCTACGAGCAGTACGTC.

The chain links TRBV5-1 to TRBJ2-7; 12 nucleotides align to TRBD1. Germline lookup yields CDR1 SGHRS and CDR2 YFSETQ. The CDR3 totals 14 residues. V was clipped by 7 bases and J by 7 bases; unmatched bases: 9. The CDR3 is CASAMGTGGREQYF. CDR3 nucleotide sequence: TGCGCCAGCGCGATGGGGACAGGGGGCCGGGAGCAGTACTTC.

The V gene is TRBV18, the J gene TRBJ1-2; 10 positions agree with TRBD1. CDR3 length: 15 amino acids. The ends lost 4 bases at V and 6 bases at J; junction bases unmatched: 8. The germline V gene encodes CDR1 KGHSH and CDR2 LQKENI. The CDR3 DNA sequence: TGTGCCAGCTCACTTACCGGGACAGGGGTCGATGGCTACACCTTC. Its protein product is CASSLTGTGVDGYTF.

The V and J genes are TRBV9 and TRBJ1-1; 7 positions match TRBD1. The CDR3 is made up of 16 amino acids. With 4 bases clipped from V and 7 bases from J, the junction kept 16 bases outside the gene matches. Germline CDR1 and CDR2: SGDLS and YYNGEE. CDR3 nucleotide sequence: TGTGCCAGCAGCCCCCCCGGGAGGGGGCAGTCCTATGAAGCTTTCTTT. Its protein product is CASSPPGRGQSYEAFF.

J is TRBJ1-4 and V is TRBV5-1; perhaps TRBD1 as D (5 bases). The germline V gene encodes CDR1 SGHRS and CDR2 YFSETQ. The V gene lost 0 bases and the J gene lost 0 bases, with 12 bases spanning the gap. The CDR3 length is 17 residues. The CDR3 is CASSLVTGVATNEKLFF. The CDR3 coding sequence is TGCGCCAGCAGCTTGGTTACGGGGGTTGCAACTAATGAAAAACTGTTTTTT.

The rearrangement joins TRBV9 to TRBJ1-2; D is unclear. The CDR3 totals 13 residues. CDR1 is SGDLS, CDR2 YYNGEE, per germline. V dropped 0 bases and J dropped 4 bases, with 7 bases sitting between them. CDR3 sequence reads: CASSVGRSYGYTF. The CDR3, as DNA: TGTGCCAGCAGCGTAGGAAGGAGCTATGGCTACACCTTC.

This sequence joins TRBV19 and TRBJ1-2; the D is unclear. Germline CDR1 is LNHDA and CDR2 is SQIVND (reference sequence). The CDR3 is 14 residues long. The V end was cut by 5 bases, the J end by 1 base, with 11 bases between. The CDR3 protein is CASSGREGNYGYTF. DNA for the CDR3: TGTGCCAGTAGTGGGAGGGAAGGTAACTATGGCTACACCTTC.

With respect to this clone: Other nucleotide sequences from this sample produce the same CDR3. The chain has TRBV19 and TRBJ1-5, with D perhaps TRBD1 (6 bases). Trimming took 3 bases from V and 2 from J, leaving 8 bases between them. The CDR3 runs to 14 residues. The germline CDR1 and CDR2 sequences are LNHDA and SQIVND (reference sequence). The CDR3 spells CASSISGGNQPQHF. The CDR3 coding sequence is TGTGCCAGTAGTATTTCAGGGGGCAATCAGCCCCAGCATTTT.

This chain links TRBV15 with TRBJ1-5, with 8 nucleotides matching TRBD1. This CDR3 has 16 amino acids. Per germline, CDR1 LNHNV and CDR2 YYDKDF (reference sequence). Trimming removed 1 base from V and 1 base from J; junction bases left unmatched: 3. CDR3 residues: CATSRGTGSSNQPQHF. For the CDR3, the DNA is TGTGCCACCAGCAGAGGGACAGGGTCGAGCAATCAGCCCCAGCATTTT.

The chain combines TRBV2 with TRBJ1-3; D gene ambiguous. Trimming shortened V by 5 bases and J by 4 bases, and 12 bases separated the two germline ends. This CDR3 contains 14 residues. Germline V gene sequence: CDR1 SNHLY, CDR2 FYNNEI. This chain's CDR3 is CASSTEAEGNTIYF. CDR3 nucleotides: TGTGCCAGCAGTACAGAAGCCGAGGGAAACACCATATATTTT.

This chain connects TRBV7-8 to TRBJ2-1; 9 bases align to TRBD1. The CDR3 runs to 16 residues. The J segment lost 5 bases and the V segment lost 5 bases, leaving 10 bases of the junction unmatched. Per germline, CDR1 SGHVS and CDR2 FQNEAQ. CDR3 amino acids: CASSPRGQGVHNEQFF. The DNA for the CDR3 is TGTGCCAGCAGCCCCCGGGGACAGGGCGTCCACAATGAGCAGTTCTTC.

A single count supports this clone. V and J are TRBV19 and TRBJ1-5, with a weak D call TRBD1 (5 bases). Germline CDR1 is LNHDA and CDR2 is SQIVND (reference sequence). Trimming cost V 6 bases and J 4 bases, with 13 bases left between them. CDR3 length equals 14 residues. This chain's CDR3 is CASSPQGGNQPQHF. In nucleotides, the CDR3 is TGTGCCAGTAGCCCCCAGGGAGGGAATCAGCCCCAGCATTTT. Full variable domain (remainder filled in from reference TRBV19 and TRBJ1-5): DGGITQSPKYLFRKEGQNVTLSCEQNLNHDAMYWYRQDPGQGLRLIYYSQIVNDFQKGDIAEGYSVSREKKESFPLTVTSAQKNPTAFYLCASSPQGGNQPQHFGDGTRLSIL.

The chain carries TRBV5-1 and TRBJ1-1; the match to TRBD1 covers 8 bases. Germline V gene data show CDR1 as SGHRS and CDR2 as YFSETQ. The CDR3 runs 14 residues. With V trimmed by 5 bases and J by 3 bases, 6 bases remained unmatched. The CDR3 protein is CASRKQTGDTEAFF. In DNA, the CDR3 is TGCGCCAGCAGAAAGCAGACAGGGGACACTGAAGCTTTCTTT.